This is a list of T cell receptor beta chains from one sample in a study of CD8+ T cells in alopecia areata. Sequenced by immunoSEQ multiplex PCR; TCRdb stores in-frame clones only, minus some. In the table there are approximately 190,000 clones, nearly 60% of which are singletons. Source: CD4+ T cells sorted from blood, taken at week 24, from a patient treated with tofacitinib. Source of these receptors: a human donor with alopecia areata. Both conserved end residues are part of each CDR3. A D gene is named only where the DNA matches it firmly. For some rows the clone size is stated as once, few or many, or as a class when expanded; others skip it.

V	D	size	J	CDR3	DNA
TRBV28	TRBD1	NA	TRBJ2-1	CASHRPLGTGDNEQFF	TGTGCCAGCCATCGTCCCCTTGGGACAGGAGACAATGAGCAGTTCTTC
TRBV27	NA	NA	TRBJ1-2	CASRPTGTNYGYTF	TGTGCCAGCAGGCCGACAGGAACTAACTATGGCTACACCTTC
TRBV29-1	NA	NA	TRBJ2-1	CSVERGPEQFF	TGCAGCGTTGAAAGAGGGCCTGAGCAGTTCTTC
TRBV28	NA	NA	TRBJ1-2	CASSLDRNYGYTF	TGTGCCAGCAGTTTAGACCGAAACTATGGCTACACCTTC
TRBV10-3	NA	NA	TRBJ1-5	CAISDWVGGNQPQHF	TGTGCCATCAGTGATTGGGTCGGAGGGAATCAGCCCCAGCATTTT
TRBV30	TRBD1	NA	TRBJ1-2	CAWSGTVYGYTF	TGTGCCTGGAGCGGGACAGTCTATGGCTACACCTTC
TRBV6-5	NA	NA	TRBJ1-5	CASRPQDNSNQPQHF	TGTGCCAGCAGACCCCAGGATAATAGCAATCAGCCCCAGCATTTT
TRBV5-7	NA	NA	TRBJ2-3	CASTPRATQYF	TGTGCCAGCACCCCACGAGCTACGCAGTATTTT
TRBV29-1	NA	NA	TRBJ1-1	CSVGRTRVPGGTEAFF	TGCAGCGTGGGAAGAACCAGGGTACCGGGGGGGACTGAAGCTTTCTTT
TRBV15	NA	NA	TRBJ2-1	CATSRIDNEQFF	TGTGCCACCAGCAGAATAGACAATGAGCAGTTCTTC
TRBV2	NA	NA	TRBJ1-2	CASSEGSGRRNYGYTF	TGTGCCAGCAGTGAAGGGTCAGGGAGAAGAAACTATGGCTACACCTTC
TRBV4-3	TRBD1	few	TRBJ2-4	CASSQDRDRGMNIQYF	TGCGCCAGCAGCCAAGATCGGGACAGGGGGATGAACATTCAGTACTTC
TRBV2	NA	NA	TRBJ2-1	CASSESGYNEQFF	TGTGCCAGCAGTGAATCAGGTTACAATGAGCAGTTCTTC
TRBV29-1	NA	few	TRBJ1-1	CSVAWDTEAFF	TGCAGCGTTGCCTGGGACACTGAAGCTTTCTTT
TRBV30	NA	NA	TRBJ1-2	CAWSLTRGYGYTF	TGTGCCTGGAGCCTGACCAGGGGCTATGGCTACACCTTC
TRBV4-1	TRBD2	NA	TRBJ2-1	CASRPSLAGAYNEQFF	TGCGCCAGCAGGCCTAGCCTAGCGGGAGCGTACAATGAGCAGTTCTTC
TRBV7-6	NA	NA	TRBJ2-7	CASSSHYEQYF	TGTGCCAGCAGCTCCCACTACGAGCAGTACTTC
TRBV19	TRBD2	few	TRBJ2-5	CASSKGVADRGAQYF	TGTGCCAGTAGTAAGGGAGTTGCGGACCGGGGGGCCCAGTACTTC
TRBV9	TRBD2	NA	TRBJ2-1	CASSVGRFGGGAPEQFF	TGTGCCAGCAGCGTAGGTCGGTTCGGCGGGGGGGCCCCCGAGCAGTTCTTC
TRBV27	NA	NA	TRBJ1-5	CASRGQHNNQPQHF	TGTGCCAGCAGAGGACAACATAACAATCAGCCCCAGCATTTT
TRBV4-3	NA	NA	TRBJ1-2	CASSQSDVGYGYTF	TGCGCCAGCAGCCAGTCGGACGTAGGCTATGGCTACACCTTC
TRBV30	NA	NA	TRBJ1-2	CASTENYGYTF	TGTGCCAGTACAGAGAACTATGGCTACACCTTC
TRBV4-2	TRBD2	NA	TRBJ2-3	CASSQVSGGLSTDTQYF	TGTGCCAGCAGCCAAGTTAGCGGGGGCCTCAGCACAGATACGCAGTATTTT
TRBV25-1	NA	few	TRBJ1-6	CASSEDIGEGTPLHF	TGTGCCAGCAGTGAAGATATAGGGGAAGGGACACCCCTCCACTTT
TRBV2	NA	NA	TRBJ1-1	CATKQKTRGEGTEAFF	TGTGCCACCAAACAAAAGACCAGGGGTGAAGGCACTGAAGCTTTCTTT
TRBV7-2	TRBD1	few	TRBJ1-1	CASSLAGTGSLTEAFF	TGTGCCAGCAGCTTAGCCGGGACAGGGAGTCTAACTGAAGCTTTCTTT
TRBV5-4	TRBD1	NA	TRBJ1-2	CASSTPGTGGLYGYTF	TGTGCCAGCAGCACCCCCGGCACAGGGGGCCTCTATGGCTACACCTTC
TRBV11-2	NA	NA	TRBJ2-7	CASSPATKIYEQYF	TGTGCCAGCAGCCCTGCCACGAAAATCTACGAGCAGTACTTC
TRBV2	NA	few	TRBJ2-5	CASSVGSETQYF	TGTGCCAGCAGTGTTGGTTCAGAGACCCAGTACTTC
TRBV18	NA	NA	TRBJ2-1	CASSPELERGDNEQFF	TGTGCCAGCTCACCCGAACTCGAACGAGGGGACAATGAGCAGTTCTTC
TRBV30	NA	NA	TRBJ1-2	CAWKLDRFYGYTF	TGTGCCTGGAAACTTGACAGGTTCTATGGCTACACCTTC
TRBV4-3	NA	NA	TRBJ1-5	CASSQGIGINQPQHF	TGCGCCAGCAGCCAAGGTATAGGGATCAATCAGCCCCAGCATTTT
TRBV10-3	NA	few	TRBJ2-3	CAIRTQGGTDTQYF	TGTGCCATCAGGACACAGGGAGGCACAGATACGCAGTATTTT
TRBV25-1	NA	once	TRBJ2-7	CASRGGTYEQYF	TGTGCCAGCAGAGGCGGAACCTACGAGCAGTACTTC
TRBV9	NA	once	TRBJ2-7	CASSAKGNSYEQYF	TGTGCCAGCAGCGCTAAGGGGAACTCCTACGAGCAGTACTTC
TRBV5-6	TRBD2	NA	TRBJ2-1	CASSYSGGARNEQFF	TGTGCCAGCAGCTATAGCGGGGGGGCTCGGAATGAGCAGTTCTTC
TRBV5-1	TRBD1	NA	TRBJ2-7	CASSLGDRGYEQYF	TGCGCCAGCAGCTTGGGTGACAGGGGCTACGAGCAGTACTTC
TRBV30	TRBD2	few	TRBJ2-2	CAWSVVGLADHTGELFF	TGTGCCTGGAGTGTAGTAGGGCTAGCGGACCACACCGGGGAGCTGTTTTTT
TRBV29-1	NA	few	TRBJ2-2	CSVGPTGQPANTGELFF	TGCAGCGTTGGCCCCACCGGACAGCCTGCGAACACCGGGGAGCTGTTTTTT
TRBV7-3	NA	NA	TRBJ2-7	CASSRDRSYEQYF	TGTGCCAGCAGCAGAGACAGGAGCTACGAGCAGTACTTC
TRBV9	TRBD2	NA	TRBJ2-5	CASSVAASGGAETQYF	TGTGCCAGCAGCGTAGCGGCTAGCGGGGGGGCGGAGACCCAGTACTTC
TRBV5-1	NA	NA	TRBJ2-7	CASSLEPLRQASYEQYF	TGCGCCAGCAGCTTGGAACCTCTACGACAGGCCTCCTACGAGCAGTACTTC
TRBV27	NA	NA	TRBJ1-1	CASKRGTEAFF	TGTGCCAGCAAGCGAGGGACTGAAGCTTTCTTT
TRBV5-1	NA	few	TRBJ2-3	CASSLGLDTQYF	TGCGCCAGCAGCTTGGGACTAGATACGCAGTATTTT
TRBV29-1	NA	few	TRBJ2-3	CSVGRDPRADTQYF	TGCAGCGTTGGTAGGGACCCTCGGGCGGATACGCAGTATTTT
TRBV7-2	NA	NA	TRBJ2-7	CASSLHREGAEQYF	TGTGCCAGCAGCTTACACCGGGAGGGGGCCGAGCAGTACTTC
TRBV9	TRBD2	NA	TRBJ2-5	CASSVTAGAETQYF	TGTGCCAGCAGCGTCACGGCGGGAGCGGAGACCCAGTACTTC
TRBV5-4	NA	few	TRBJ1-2	CASSLAGGLNYGYTF	TGTGCCAGCAGCTTGGCCGGGGGACTTAACTATGGCTACACCTTC